One sample yielded the 26 T cell receptor beta chains listed below, sequenced in a study of Graves' ophthalmopathy and Graves' hyperthyroidism. Amplification of the TCR beta CDR3 regions used RNA transcripts (as template). HTBI-primed first-round RT-PCR preceded second-round multiplex PCR. One entry per CDR3 protein, called by TCRdb with MiXCR from the multiplex PCR reads. The sample consists of 1 million to 1.3 million distinct CDR3 sequences, 35% to 40% of them appearing once. Sequencing was carried out using peripheral blood or thyroid tissue (not recorded which). These receptors originate from an adult man with Graves' hyperthyroidism.

This clonotype was seen a handful of times. V usage is TRBV7-2 and J usage is TRBJ2-2; 9 positions agree with TRBD2. The CDR3 totals 18 residues. Germline V gene lookup returns CDR1 SGHTA and CDR2 FQGNSA. J was trimmed by 4 bases and V by 2 bases; bases with no gene match: 11. Written as DNA, the CDR3 is TGTGCCAGCAGCTTAATCGCGGGAGGGGGCTGGGGCACCGGGGAGCTGTTTTTT. Its translation: CASSLIAGGGWGTGELFF.

This clonotype was counted a few times. The rearrangement links TRBV24-1 to TRBJ1-2; tentative D call: TRBD1 (5 bases). V lost 1 base, J lost 0 bases, and 8 bases lay in between. CDR3 length equals 15 residues. Germline CDR1 KGHDR, CDR2 SFDVKD. The CDR3 reads CATSDLRGPNYGYTF. The CDR3 DNA reads as TGTGCCACCAGTGATTTAAGGGGCCCTAACTATGGCTACACCTTC.

There are a few counts of this clonotype. The chain uses TRBV2 and TRBJ1-4, with D perhaps TRBD1 (5 bases). Per the germline V gene, CDR1 is SNHLY and CDR2 is FYNNEI. The CDR3 consists of 13 residues. The V gene lost 3 bases and the J gene lost 8 bases, with 10 bases spanning the gap. In nucleotides, the CDR3 is TGTGCCAGCAGTGACAGGGAGGTAGAAAAACTGTTTTTT. Translation: CASSDREVEKLFF.

Only a few counts were recorded for this clonotype. The chain carries TRBV19 and TRBJ1-2; TRBD1 might be the D (5 bases). The CDR3 has 14 residues. V was trimmed by 6 bases and J by 0 bases, leaving 11 bases between them. In germline, CDR1 is LNHDA, CDR2 SQIVND (reference sequence). For the CDR3, the DNA is TGTGCCAGTAGGACGACAGCTGCTAACTATGGCTACACCTTC. Its protein product is CASRTTAANYGYTF.

The chain has TRBV29-1 and TRBJ1-2; tentative D call: TRBD1 (5 bases). Between the trimmed V and J ends, which lost 8 bases and 7 bases, there was a span of 14 bases. The CDR3 length is 11 residues. Germline lookup yields CDR1 SQVTM and CDR2 ANQGSEA. In DNA form, the CDR3 reads TGCAGCCCAGGGAGGGGTGGTGGCTACACCTTC. This gives the protein CSPGRGGGYTF.

This clonotype occurred many times. V is TRBV19 and J is TRBJ1-6; no clear D gene. Trimming removed 0 bases at V and 13 bases at J, with 13 bases between. The CDR3 is 14 amino acids. Per the germline V gene, CDR1 is LNHDA and CDR2 is SQIVND (reference sequence). The CDR3 loop is CASSIERTGDPLHF. The CDR3, as DNA: TGTGCCAGTAGTATAGAAAGGACGGGTGACCCCCTCCACTTT.

This clonotype was seen a handful of times. V is TRBV12-3 or TRBV12-4 and J is TRBJ2-6; D perhaps matches TRBD2 (5 bases). V was cut by 6 bases and J by 0 bases, with 21 bases left in between. The CDR3 is 19 residues long. Here the CDR3 reads CASRPSKSLSFSGANVLTF. In DNA form, the CDR3 reads TGTGCCAGCAGACCTAGCAAGTCTTTGAGTTTCTCTGGGGCCAACGTCCTGACTTTC.

The chain carries TRBV6-2 or TRBV6-3 and TRBJ1-1; D gene ambiguous. The CDR3 extends over 15 amino acids. Germline CDR1 reads MNHEY; CDR2 reads SVGEGT. Between the trimmed V and J ends, which lost 2 bases and 0 bases, there was a span of 10 bases. The CDR3, as DNA: TGTGCCAGCAGTTACGTATCGGCAATGAACACTGAAGCTTTCTTT. Its protein is CASSYVSAMNTEAFF.

With respect to this clonotype: This may be a read error: a much more frequent sequence differs by one nucleotide. The chain has TRBV14 and TRBJ1-2; possible D gene TRBD1, 6 bases. V shed 4 bases and J shed 1 base, with 19 bases lying between them. The CDR3 totals 17 residues. Germline CDR1 reads SGHDN; CDR2 reads FVKESK. The CDR3 nucleotides are TGTGCCAGCAGCCCCTTCCTCGGACAGAGCGATAACTATGGCTACACCTTC. It encodes CASSPFLGQSDNYGYTF.

V is TRBV20-1 and J is TRBJ2-7, with 13 bases fitting TRBD2. The CDR3 has 15 residues. V shed 6 bases, J shed 6 bases, and the junction held 11 bases outside the gene matches. The V gene's germline CDR1 is DFQATT and CDR2 SNEGSKA (reference sequence). The CDR3 coding sequence is TGCAGTGCAATTGACAGGACTAGCGGGAGCTTCGAGCAGTACTTC. The encoded protein is CSAIDRTSGSFEQYF.

This clonotype has only a few counts. At one end, the junction sequence differs from germline, possibly due to a read error. The V gene is TRBV10-3, the J gene TRBJ2-5; the D gene is possibly TRBD1 (5 bases). Germline V gene data show CDR1 as ENHRY and CDR2 as SYGVKD. The CDR3 is made up of 15 amino acids. CDR3 protein: CASSESGPTQETQYF. The DNA for the CDR3 is TGTGCCAGCAGTGAGTCAGGGCCGACACAAGAGACCCAGTACTTC.

The V gene is TRBV24-1, the J gene TRBJ2-2; 11 nucleotides line up with TRBD2. J was trimmed by 3 bases and V by 3 bases; bases with no gene match: 2. The germline V gene encodes CDR1 KGHDR and CDR2 SFDVKD. The CDR3 length is 16 residues. CDR3 in amino acids: CATSDLAGGDTGELFF. CDR3 sequence (DNA): TGTGCCACCAGTGATCTAGCGGGGGGTGACACCGGGGAGCTGTTTTTT.

The chain links TRBV7-2 to TRBJ2-2; TRBD1 aligns across 8 bases. Losses at the gene ends were 4 bases for V and 7 bases for J; bases not matched to a gene: 11. The germline CDR1 and CDR2 sequences are SGHTA and FQGNSA. The CDR3 is 16 residues long. The DNA for the CDR3 is TGTGCCAGCAGCTACCGACGGACAGGGACCGTCGGGGAGCTGTTTTTT. Translating gives CASSYRRTGTVGELFF.

In the case of this clonotype: Germline and junction disagree at one end, which may indicate a read error. The V and J genes are TRBV29-1 and TRBJ1-2; D possibly corresponds to TRBD1 (6 bases). The germline gives CDR1 SQVTM, CDR2 ANQGSEA. This CDR3 comprises 12 residues. CDR3: CSVEGGYYGYTF. Here the CDR3 DNA reads TGCAGCGTCGAAGGGGGTTACTATGGCTACACCTTC. Drawing the rest from reference TRBV29-1 and TRBJ1-2, the complete variable domain is SAVISQKPSRDICQRGTSLTIQCQVDSQVTMMFWYRQQPGQSLTLIATANQGSEATYESGFVIDKFPISRPNLTFSTLTVSNMSPEDSSIYLCSVEGGYYGYTFGSGTRLTVV.

Worth noting for this clonotype: Being one base from a much bigger clone, this may be a read error. The CDR3 sequence: CASSPYLNTIYF. CDR3 nucleotides: TGTGCCAGCAGCCCTTATTTAAACACCATATATTTT. This chain links TRBV9 with TRBJ1-3, with D uncertain. Germline assignment: CDR1 SGDLS and CDR2 YYNGEE. The CDR3 runs to 12 residues. V was trimmed by 4 bases and J by 6 bases, leaving 8 bases between them.

The sample holds many counts of this clonotype. This rearrangement joins TRBV7-2 to TRBJ2-5, with TRBD2 matching 7 bases. The germline V gene has CDR1 SGHTA and CDR2 FQGNSA. The CDR3 is made up of 15 amino acids. The J segment lost 2 bases and the V segment lost 2 bases, leaving 5 bases of the junction unmatched. CDR3 amino acids: CASSLSAGIQETQYF. CDR3 DNA: TGTGCCAGCAGCTTATCAGCGGGAATACAAGAGACCCAGTACTTC. Variable domain in full (rest from reference TRBV7-2 and TRBJ2-5): GAGVSQSPSNKVTEKGKDVELRCDPISGHTALYWYRQSLGQGLEFLIYFQGNSAPDKSGLPSDRFSAERTGGSVSTLTIQRTQQEDSAVYLCASSLSAGIQETQYFGPGTRLLVL.

This clonotype turned up a few times. The chain carries TRBV4-1 and TRBJ2-7, with D perhaps TRBD1 or TRBD2 (6 bases each). This CDR3 has 14 residues. V lost 5 bases and J 2 bases, leaving 13 bases between the germline ends. Germline V gives CDR1 MGHRA, CDR2 YSYEKL. As DNA, the CDR3 is TGCGCCAGCAGCTGGGGGGCAGAGACCTACGAGCAGTACTTC. This sequence encodes CASSWGAETYEQYF.

This clonotype was seen many times. The V call is TRBV7-8, the J call TRBJ2-7; D perhaps matches TRBD2 (6 bases). This CDR3 contains 13 residues. Germline V CDR1 and CDR2: SGHVS, FQNEAQ. V lost 8 bases and J lost 2, with 13 bases in between. CDR3: CASQRDFTYEQYF. The DNA of the CDR3 is TGTGCCAGCCAACGGGACTTTACCTACGAGCAGTACTTC.

This clonotype was seen repeatedly, ten times or more. The chain couples TRBV10-3 to TRBJ2-5, with no clear D. Germline V gives CDR1 ENHRY, CDR2 SYGVKD. The length of the CDR3 is 14 residues. Deletions cut 10 bases from V and 5 bases from J, with 20 bases between. DNA for the CDR3: TGTGCCAGCACCCACGGGCAGCACACGGAGACCCAGTACTTC. It encodes CASTHGQHTETQYF.

This clonotype was picked up a small number of times. The chain employs TRBV27 and TRBJ1-2; D gene ambiguous. Germline CDR1 reads MNHEY; CDR2 reads SMNVEV (reference sequence). V gave up 6 bases and J gave up 7 bases, with 18 bases separating them. CDR3 length: 14 amino acids. The chain's CDR3 is CASRRLSSPPGYTF. The CDR3 DNA sequence: TGTGCCAGCAGAAGACTCTCGTCCCCCCCTGGCTACACCTTC.

J is TRBJ1-3 and V is TRBV29-1; tentative D call: TRBD1 (6 bases). The CDR3 runs to 13 residues. Germline V CDR1 and CDR2: SQVTM, ANQGSEA. The CDR3 coding sequence is TGCACCCCAGCCGGGGGCCTGAGAAACACCATATATTTT. Amino acids: CTPAGGLRNTIYF.

The chain is built from TRBV12-3 or TRBV12-4 and TRBJ2-3; D is ambiguous. The CDR3 runs to 12 residues. The V and J ends lost 5 bases and 6 bases respectively, with 9 bases between them. The CDR3 DNA is TGTGCCAGCAGTCGCCGTTTGGATACGCAGTATTTT. Its protein is CASSRRLDTQYF.

At least ten counts were recorded for this clonotype. This chain connects TRBV7-8 to TRBJ2-7; 9 bases line up with TRBD2. The CDR3 is 19 amino acids. V shed 2 bases, J shed 2 bases, and the junction held 16 bases outside the gene matches. Looked up from germline, CDR1 is SGHVS and CDR2 is FQNEAQ. In nucleotides, the CDR3 is TGTGCCAGCAGCTTAATTGGGCTAGCGGGAACTTCATTTCCCTACGAGCAGTACTTC. It translates to CASSLIGLAGTSFPYEQYF.

The chain carries TRBV7-2 and TRBJ1-1; a weak D match, TRBD1 (6 bases). This CDR3 is 15 amino acids long. V lost 2 bases, J lost 2 bases, and 12 bases lay in between. CDR1 and CDR2 (germline): SGHTA, FQGNSA. CDR3 coding DNA: TGTGCCAGCAGCTTAACCGGGGACAAAAACACTGAAGCTTTCTTT. Encoded protein: CASSLTGDKNTEAFF.

This chain uses TRBV29-1 with TRBJ2-5; 7 bases match TRBD1. The CDR3 contains 15 residues. V trimming: 4 bases; J trimming: 3 bases; junction bases outside the gene matches: 11. Germline V gene sequence: CDR1 SQVTM, CDR2 ANQGSEA. The CDR3 loop is CSVAPFLTGKETQYF. In nucleotides, the CDR3 is TGCAGCGTTGCCCCCTTTTTGACAGGGAAAGAGACCCAGTACTTC.

This clonotype was seen at least ten times. V usage is TRBV10-3 and J usage is TRBJ2-5, with TRBD1 as a possible D gene (6 bases). Between the trimmed V and J ends, which lost 0 bases and 2 bases, there was a span of 13 bases. Germline V CDR1 and CDR2: ENHRY, SYGVKD. The CDR3 extends over 16 amino acids. In nucleotides, the CDR3 is TGTGCCATCAGTGAGTCTATTACAGGGAGACAAGAGACCCAGTACTTC. Amino acid sequence: CAISESITGRQETQYF.